This TCR beta chain comes out of a study of vaccination and CD4 T cells after COVID-19. About the study: Samples taken post-COVID came a median about 100 days after diagnosis, ranging from 35 to 161.

The sample's time point: late sampling 161 to 241 days after vaccination in a few convalescent patients. Regarding treatment: roughly nine-day PBMC culture with coronavirus spike peptide pools or control peptides (ViraFEST assay). Cultured CD4+ T cell DNA underwent sequencing with the Oncomine TCR Beta short-read assay. TCRdb redid the calling of the PCR reads with MiXCR, one entry per CDR3 protein. The sample lists tens of thousands of distinct CDR3 sequences, over 40% occurring once. This CDR3 is 14 amino acids long. Germline V CDR1 and CDR2: LNHDA, SQIVND (reference sequence). With V trimmed by 8 bases and J by 0 bases, 3 bases remained unmatched. As regards this clonotype: What it recognizes is unknown.

The source was CD4+ T cells from blood, cultured in vitro, collected about 7 months after SARS-CoV-2 vaccination. The chain couples TRBV19 to TRBJ2-7, with TRBD2 matching 11 bases. This receptor was taken from a human donor who had recovered from COVID-19. The CDR3 loop is CASRTSGGSYEQYF. CDR3 in DNA: TGTGCCAGTCGCACTAGCGGGGGCTCCTACGAGCAGTACTTC.